The following is a T cell receptor (beta chain) sequence with its context. The sample contains more than one DNA sequence encoding this CDR3. These data come from a study of blood T cell repertoires in COVID-19. Across the study: Italy, Spain and the United States were the sources of the convalescent and acute COVID-19 samples. Sample material is recorded as cDNA or gDNA derived from T cells, B-cell-depleted T cells, or PBMCs.

Losses at the gene ends were 6 bases for V and 2 bases for J; bases not matched to a gene: 5. The CDR3 totals 14 residues. Germline V lookup: CDR1 SGHVS, CDR2 FQNEAQ. Per the original data handling: Amplified reference gene primers provided the basis for estimating nucleated cell counts. Sequencing used immunoSEQ multiplex PCR; TCRdb keeps in-frame clones, though not all of them. The DNA gave D and trimming, while V, J and clone size come from that table. The repertoire consists of 200,000 to 300,000 clones, with around 86% occurring once and the leading ten covering 1.5% to 2%. This receptor was taken from a woman in her sixties or seventies who had recovered from COVID-19. Specimen: peripheral blood. The chain joins TRBV7-8 to TRBJ2-5; 8 bases map to TRBD1. The CDR3 coding sequence is TGTGCCAGCAGTCTCAGGACAGGGCAAGAGACCCAGTACTTC. It yields the protein CASSLRTGQETQYF.